This is a list of T cell receptor beta chains from one sample in a study of T cells and copy number aberrations in small-cell lung cancer. Sequencing was performed with immunoSEQ multiplex PCR; in TCRdb, only in-frame clones are kept and a portion is missing. Of 1,200 or so clones in the sample, roughly 80% were seen once. Material: tumor tissue. Receptor source: a man between 60 and 75 years old with small cell lung cancer. CDR3s include the opening cysteine and the closing phenylalanine or tryptophan. Each record gives: V gene, D gene, J gene, clone size, CDR3 protein, CDR3 DNA. A D gene is named only where the DNA matches it firmly. Where a row states a size, it is once, few, many or the class of an expanded clone; other rows omit it.

TRBV30	TRBD2	TRBJ2-3	.	CAWSVRLTSDTDTQYF	TGTGCCTGGAGTGTACGGCTGACTAGCGACACAGATACGCAGTATTTT
TRBV6-5	.	TRBJ2-7	.	CASRYSTAYEQYF	TGTGCCAGCAGGTACTCGACAGCCTACGAGCAGTACTTC
TRBV2	.	TRBJ1-4	.	CASVNSLNEKLFF	TGTGCCAGCGTTAACAGTCTAAATGAAAAACTGTTTTTT
TRBV4-3	TRBD1	TRBJ2-7	.	CASSQGTGAWGEQYF	TGCGCCAGCAGCCAAGGAACAGGGGCCTGGGGCGAGCAGTACTTC
TRBV6-5	.	TRBJ1-1	.	CASSYSTNRVTEAFF	TGTGCCAGCAGTTACTCGACGAACAGGGTAACTGAAGCTTTCTTT
TRBV11-3	TRBD2	TRBJ2-3	.	CANSFGAGGATDTQYF	TGTGCCAACAGCTTCGGTGCGGGGGGCGCCACAGATACGCAGTATTTT
TRBV2	.	TRBJ2-5	once	CASCIRVSETQYF	TGTGCCAGCTGTATCAGGGTTTCGGAGACCCAGTACTTC
TRBV29-1	.	TRBJ2-2	.	CSVEAGVGTGELFF	TGCAGCGTTGAAGCAGGGGTGGGCACCGGGGAGCTGTTTTTT
TRBV6-5	.	TRBJ1-2	few	CASSKTGTYGYTF	TGTGCCAGCAGCAAAACAGGGACATATGGCTACACCTTC
TRBV11-2	TRBD1	TRBJ2-7	.	CASSFPGTGGYEQYF	TGTGCCAGCAGCTTCCCTGGGACAGGGGGTTACGAGCAGTACTTC
TRBV11-1	.	TRBJ2-7	few	CASSSSYEQYF	TGTGCCAGCTCCAGCTCCTACGAGCAGTACTTC
TRBV28	.	TRBJ1-2	once	CASSKGVGYGYTF	TGTGCCAGCAGCAAAGGCGTCGGCTATGGCTACACCTTC
TRBV5-6	TRBD1	TRBJ2-2	few	CASSLFRGTGELFF	TGTGCCAGCAGCTTGTTCAGGGGGACCGGGGAGCTGTTTTTT
TRBV6-1	TRBD1	TRBJ2-2	.	CASIRDRATGELFF	TGTGCCAGCATCCGGGACAGGGCAACCGGGGAGCTGTTTTTT
TRBV5-1	TRBD2	TRBJ2-7	.	CASSLSSGGVFYEQYF	TGCGCCAGCAGCTTGTCTTCGGGGGGGGTTTTCTACGAGCAGTACTTC
TRBV18	TRBD1	TRBJ1-2	.	CASSAGTGGGYTF	TGTGCCAGCTCAGCCGGGACAGGGGGAGGCTACACCTTC
TRBV7-2	TRBD1	TRBJ2-7	few	CASSLQRDRGYF	TGTGCCAGCAGCTTACAACGAGACAGGGGGTACTTC
TRBV7-2	TRBD1	TRBJ1-2	.	CASSLQQGLGYTF	TGTGCCAGCAGCTTACAACAGGGGCTTGGCTACACCTTC
TRBV5-5	.	TRBJ1-6	.	CASSIGTRNSPLHF	TGTGCCAGCAGCATCGGGACGCGGAATTCACCCCTCCACTTT
TRBV7-3	.	TRBJ1-1	.	CASSLTLRQYTEAFF	TGTGCCAGCAGCTTAACGTTAAGACAATACACTGAAGCTTTCTTT
TRBV7-2	TRBD1	TRBJ2-2	.	CASSPGQGVGELFF	TGTGCCAGCAGCCCCGGACAGGGAGTAGGGGAGCTGTTTTTT